This T cell receptor beta chain is drawn from a study of blood T cell repertoires in COVID-19. In germline, CDR1 is MNHEY, CDR2 SVGAGI. Trimming at V came to 7 bases and at J to 2 bases, leaving 5 bases not matched to a gene. The CDR3 contains 15 residues. In the study's own analysis: Using reference gene primer amplification, nucleated cell counts were estimated. Sequenced by immunoSEQ multiplex PCR; TCRdb stores in-frame clones only, minus some. The D gene and trimming were derived from the DNA, and the V and J assignments and clone size from that table. The repertoire holds about 97,000 clones, with about 90% as singletons.

The V call is TRBV6-5, the J call TRBJ2-6; 7 nucleotides align to TRBD1. This TCR came from a human donor in a cohort sampled during active COVID-19. The sample consisted of peripheral blood. The CDR3 DNA reads TGTGCCAGCAACATCGACAGGGCTGGGGCCAACGTCCTGACTTTC. It specifies CASNIDRAGANVLTF.